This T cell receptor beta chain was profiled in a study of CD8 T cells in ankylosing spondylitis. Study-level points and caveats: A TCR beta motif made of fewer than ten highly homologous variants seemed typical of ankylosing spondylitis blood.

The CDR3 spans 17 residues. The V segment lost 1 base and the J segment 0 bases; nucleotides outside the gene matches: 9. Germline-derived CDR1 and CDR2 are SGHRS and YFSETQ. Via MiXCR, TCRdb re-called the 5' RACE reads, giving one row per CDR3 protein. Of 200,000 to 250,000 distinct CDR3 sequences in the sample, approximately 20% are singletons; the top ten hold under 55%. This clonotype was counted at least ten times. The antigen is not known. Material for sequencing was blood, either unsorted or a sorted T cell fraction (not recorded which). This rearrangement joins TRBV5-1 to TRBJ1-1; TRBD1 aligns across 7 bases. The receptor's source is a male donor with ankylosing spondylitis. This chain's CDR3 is CASSLFPQGQMNTEAFF. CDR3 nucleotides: TGCGCCAGCAGCTTGTTCCCACAGGGGCAAATGAACACTGAAGCTTTCTTT. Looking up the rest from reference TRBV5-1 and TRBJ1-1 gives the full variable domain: KAGVTQTPRYLIKTRGQQVTLSCSPISGHRSVSWYQQTPGQGLQFLFEYFSETQRNKGNFPGRFSGRQFSNSRSEMNVSTLELGDSALYLCASSLFPQGQMNTEAFFGQGTRLTVV.